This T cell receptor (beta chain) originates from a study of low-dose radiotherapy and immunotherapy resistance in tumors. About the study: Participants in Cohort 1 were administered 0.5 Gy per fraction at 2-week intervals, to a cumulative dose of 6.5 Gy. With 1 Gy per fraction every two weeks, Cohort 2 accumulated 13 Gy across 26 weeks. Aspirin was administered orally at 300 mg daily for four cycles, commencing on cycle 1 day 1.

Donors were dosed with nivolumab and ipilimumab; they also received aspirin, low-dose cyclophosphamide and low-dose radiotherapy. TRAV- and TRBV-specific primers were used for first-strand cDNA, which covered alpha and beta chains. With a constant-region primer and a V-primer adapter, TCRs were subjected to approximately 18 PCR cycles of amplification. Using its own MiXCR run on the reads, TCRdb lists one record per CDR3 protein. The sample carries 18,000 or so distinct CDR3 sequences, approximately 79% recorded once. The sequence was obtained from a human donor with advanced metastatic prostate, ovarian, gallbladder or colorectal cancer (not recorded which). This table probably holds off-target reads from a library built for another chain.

The CDR3 sequence is CASSLAGNKNTGELFF. The CDR3 DNA sequence: TGTGCCAGCAGCTTAGCTGGGAATAAGAACACCGGGGAGCTGTTTTTT. The chain has TRBV7-2 and TRBJ2-2; D call uncertain. V was clipped by 0 bases and J by 1 base, with 9 bases between them. Germline V CDR1 and CDR2: SGHTA, FQGNSA. The CDR3 is 16 residues long. The complete variable domain, with remaining parts taken from reference TRBV7-2 and TRBJ2-2, reads GAGVSQSPSNKVTEKGKDVELRCDPISGHTALYWYRQSLGQGLEFLIYFQGNSAPDKSGLPSDRFSAERTGGSVSTLTIQRTQQEDSAVYLCASSLAGNKNTGELFFGEGSRLTVL.